The rows below give T cell receptor beta chains drawn from one sample of a study of T cell responses to AZD1222 COVID-19 vaccine. Repertoires were generated with immunoSEQ multiplex PCR, while TCRdb's copy carries only in-frame clones and drops some. The sample has around 99,000 clones, about 85% seen once. Sequenced here: peripheral blood, sampled 28 days after the second AZD1222 dose. These receptors were collected from an adult who received the AZD1222 COVID-19 vaccine. The CDR3 runs from the conserved cysteine through the conserved F or W. Fields, in order: D gene, clone size, V gene, J gene, CDR3 protein, CDR3 DNA. The D gene is left open where the match is weak. Not every row has a clone size; where given, it reads once, few, many or a size class.

D: TRBD2; size: -; V: TRBV6-2/TRBV6-3; J: TRBJ2-7; CDR3: CASSSSSRGGLLWF; DNA: TGTGCCAGCAGTTCCAGCTCCCGGGGGGGCCTTCTGTGGTTC
D: -; size: -; V: TRBV6-1; J: TRBJ1-6; CDR3: CASSEVYNSPLHF; DNA: TGTGCCAGCAGTGAAGTTTATAATTCACCCCTCCACTTT
D: TRBD1; size: -; V: TRBV27; J: TRBJ1-3; CDR3: CASSAAPGQQIRNTIYF; DNA: TGTGCCAGCAGCGCGGCTCCGGGACAGCAGATACGAAACACCATATATTTT
D: TRBD1; size: -; V: TRBV7-9; J: TRBJ1-1; CDR3: CASSHGDRPNTEAFF; DNA: TGTGCCAGCAGCCACGGGGACAGGCCGAACACTGAAGCTTTCTTT
D: TRBD2; size: -; V: TRBV7-2; J: TRBJ2-3; CDR3: CASSSVAGSVDTQYF; DNA: TGTGCCAGCAGCTCCGTAGCGGGTAGCGTAGATACGCAGTATTTT
D: -; size: -; V: TRBV28; J: TRBJ1-1; CDR3: CASSSPWEVRTEAFF; DNA: TGTGCCAGCAGTTCCCCCTGGGAGGTGCGGACTGAAGCTTTCTTT
D: -; size: -; V: TRBV6-5; J: TRBJ1-1; CDR3: CASSYSGVLNTEAFF; DNA: TGTGCCAGCAGTTACTCTGGGGTCTTGAACACTGAAGCTTTCTTT
D: TRBD1; size: -; V: TRBV15; J: TRBJ2-5; CDR3: CATTPGQGKSRETQYF; DNA: TGTGCCACAACCCCGGGACAGGGGAAATCAAGGGAGACCCAGTACTTC
D: TRBD1; size: -; V: TRBV11-2; J: TRBJ1-1; CDR3: CASSPRDRVMGKAFF; DNA: TGTGCCAGCAGCCCCCGGGACAGGGTTATGGGTAAAGCTTTCTTT
D: TRBD1; size: -; V: TRBV6-1; J: TRBJ2-4; CDR3: CASSETGGAKNIQYF; DNA: TGTGCCAGCAGTGAAACAGGGGGAGCCAAAAACATTCAGTACTTC
D: -; size: -; V: TRBV5-6; J: TRBJ2-1; CDR3: CASSRQGPSSSYNEQFF; DNA: TGTGCCAGCAGTCGGCAGGGGCCATCGAGCTCCTACAATGAGCAGTTCTTC
D: -; size: -; V: TRBV11-3; J: TRBJ2-1; CDR3: CASSENGFNYNEQFF; DNA: TGTGCCAGCAGCGAAAACGGGTTTAACTACAATGAGCAGTTCTTC
D: -; size: -; V: TRBV3-1/TRBV3-2; J: TRBJ1-1; CDR3: CASSRQRGFEAFF; DNA: TGTGCCAGCAGCCGGCAGCGAGGATTTGAAGCTTTCTTT
D: -; size: -; V: TRBV12-3/TRBV12-4; J: TRBJ2-1; CDR3: CASSLGLNEQFF; DNA: TGTGCCAGCAGTTTAGGGCTGAATGAGCAGTTCTTC
D: -; size: -; V: TRBV20-1; J: TRBJ1-1; CDR3: CSASLPDKLGTEAFF; DNA: TGCAGTGCTAGTCTCCCAGACAAGTTAGGGACTGAAGCTTTCTTT
D: TRBD2; size: -; V: TRBV6-4; J: TRBJ2-3; CDR3: CASSVSGEPTDTQYF; DNA: TGTGCCAGCAGTGTCAGCGGGGAGCCCACAGATACGCAGTATTTT
D: -; size: once; V: TRBV5-1; J: TRBJ2-5; CDR3: CASSWRNGETQYF; DNA: TGCGCCAGCAGCTGGAGGAATGGGGAGACCCAGTACTTC
D: TRBD1; size: -; V: TRBV4-2; J: TRBJ2-7; CDR3: CASSQAPGGEQYF; DNA: TGTGCCAGCAGCCAAGCCCCAGGGGGCGAGCAGTACTTC
D: -; size: -; V: TRBV6-2/TRBV6-3; J: TRBJ2-7; CDR3: CASSLTGESPYEQYF; DNA: TGTGCCAGCAGTCTTACGGGGGAAAGTCCGTACGAGCAGTACTTC
D: TRBD1; size: -; V: TRBV19; J: TRBJ2-7; CDR3: CASGTGAYEQYF; DNA: TGTGCCAGCGGGACAGGGGCGTACGAGCAGTACTTC
D: TRBD1; size: -; V: TRBV28; J: TRBJ2-5; CDR3: CATYETGPETQYF; DNA: TGTGCCACCTACGAGACAGGGCCAGAGACCCAGTACTTC
D: TRBD2; size: -; V: TRBV7-2; J: TRBJ2-7; CDR3: CASSPTSGLNYEQYF; DNA: TGTGCCAGCAGCCCTACTAGCGGGCTTAACTACGAGCAGTACTTC
D: TRBD1; size: -; V: TRBV25-1; J: TRBJ1-2; CDR3: CASRKGGTGGLGGYTF; DNA: TGTGCCAGCCGTAAAGGGGGGACAGGGGGCCTGGGTGGCTACACCTTC
D: -; size: -; V: TRBV11-2; J: TRBJ2-1; CDR3: CASSAGEQFF; DNA: TGTGCCAGCAGCGCAGGTGAGCAGTTCTTC
D: -; size: -; V: TRBV6-5; J: TRBJ1-5; CDR3: CASREGFGNQPQHF; DNA: TGTGCCAGCCGAGAGGGGTTTGGAAATCAGCCCCAGCATTTT
D: TRBD1; size: -; V: TRBV2; J: TRBJ2-5; CDR3: CATRDRVQETQYF; DNA: TGTGCCACCCGGGACAGGGTACAAGAGACCCAGTACTTC
D: TRBD1; size: -; V: TRBV5-1; J: TRBJ1-3; CDR3: CASSIDRGSGNTIYF; DNA: TGCGCCAGCAGCATTGACAGGGGCTCTGGAAACACCATATATTTT
D: -; size: once; V: TRBV7-8; J: TRBJ1-5; CDR3: CASSFPESNQPQHF; DNA: TGTGCCAGCAGCTTCCCAGAAAGCAATCAGCCCCAGCATTTT
D: -; size: -; V: TRBV21-1; J: TRBJ2-7; CDR3: CASSKRTGQGYEQYF; DNA: TGTGCCAGCAGCAAAAGGACAGGACAGGGCTACGAGCAGTACTTC
D: -; size: -; V: TRBV27; J: TRBJ1-1; CDR3: CASSLGQTVEAFF; DNA: TGTGCCAGCAGTTTAGGGCAGACAGTTGAAGCTTTCTTT
D: -; size: few; V: TRBV19; J: TRBJ2-7; CDR3: CASSPRDRYEQYF; DNA: TGTGCCAGTAGTCCCCGGGACCGCTACGAGCAGTACTTC
D: TRBD1; size: -; V: TRBV12-3/TRBV12-4; J: TRBJ1-1; CDR3: CASSRTGGTEAFF; DNA: TGTGCCAGCAGTCGGACAGGGGGCACTGAAGCTTTCTTT
D: TRBD1; size: -; V: TRBV5-1; J: TRBJ2-7; CDR3: CASSVPGGVEQYF; DNA: TGCGCCAGCAGCGTACCAGGGGGCGTCGAGCAGTACTTC
D: -; size: once; V: TRBV2; J: TRBJ1-3; CDR3: CASSSGPGNTIYF; DNA: TGTGCCAGCAGTTCCGGGCCAGGAAACACCATATATTTT
D: -; size: -; V: TRBV5-1; J: TRBJ1-5; CDR3: CASSLLGGGNQPQHF; DNA: TGCGCCAGCAGCTTATTGGGAGGCGGCAATCAGCCCCAGCATTTT
D: -; size: -; V: TRBV2; J: TRBJ2-2; CDR3: CATEKDSIGTGELFF; DNA: TGTGCCACCGAAAAGGACAGCATTGGGACCGGGGAGCTGTTTTTT
D: -; size: -; V: TRBV7-9; J: TRBJ2-7; CDR3: CASSASRTLSSYEQYF; DNA: TGTGCCAGCAGCGCGAGCCGGACCCTGAGCTCCTACGAGCAGTACTTC
D: TRBD1; size: -; V: TRBV28; J: TRBJ2-7; CDR3: CASSSPDRWGQTTGEQYF; DNA: TGTGCCAGCAGTTCCCCGGATCGGTGGGGACAGACGACCGGCGAGCAGTACTTC
D: -; size: -; V: TRBV5-1; J: TRBJ2-2; CDR3: CASSGTGSLNTGELFF; DNA: TGCGCCAGCAGCGGAACCGGGTCACTGAACACCGGGGAGCTGTTTTTT
D: -; size: -; V: TRBV19; J: TRBJ2-2; CDR3: CASSMVPGELFF; DNA: TGTGCCAGTAGTATGGTCCCCGGGGAGCTGTTTTTT
D: TRBD1; size: -; V: TRBV6-5; J: TRBJ1-2; CDR3: CASSSLGQGTLGYTF; DNA: TGTGCCAGCAGTTCCCTCGGACAGGGCACTCTTGGCTACACCTTC
D: -; size: -; V: TRBV4-1; J: TRBJ1-1; CDR3: CASSPGDTEAFF; DNA: TGCGCCAGCAGCCCGGGTGATACTGAAGCTTTCTTT
D: -; size: -; V: TRBV3-1/TRBV3-2; J: TRBJ2-2; CDR3: CASSQVAGRSGELFF; DNA: TGTGCCAGCAGCCAAGTTGCGGGGAGGTCCGGGGAGCTGTTTTTT
D: -; size: -; V: TRBV24-1; J: TRBJ1-3; CDR3: CATSDRDRSGNTIYF; DNA: TGTGCCACCAGTGACCGTGACAGGTCTGGAAACACCATATATTTT
D: TRBD1; size: -; V: TRBV6-2/TRBV6-3; J: TRBJ1-2; CDR3: CASSYEDRGYGYTF; DNA: TGTGCCAGCAGTTACGAGGACAGGGGGTATGGCTACACCTTC
D: TRBD2; size: -; V: TRBV11-2; J: TRBJ2-7; CDR3: CASSSPRGGSYEQYF; DNA: TGTGCCAGCAGCTCCCCCCGGGGGGGATCCTACGAGCAGTACTTC